The present entry profiles one TCR beta chain with its context. Looked up from germline, CDR1 is SQVTM and CDR2 is ANQGSEA. The V and J ends lost 3 bases and 4 bases, in that order; junction bases with no gene match: 15. This CDR3 spans 17 amino acids. The data are from a study of T cell changes during pregnancy in multiple sclerosis. Some clones are missing from TCRdb's copy, which holds only in-frame ones; the method was immunoSEQ multiplex PCR. The sample consists of 65,000 to 85,000 clones, roughly 90% of them appearing once. The receptor was isolated from a female donor in good health, enrolled as a control in a pregnancy study. Sequences were derived from peripheral blood, sampled after pregnancy. This rearrangement joins TRBV29-1 to TRBJ2-5; 9 nucleotides align to TRBD2. CDR3 amino acids: CSVDGEFWRGGLETQYF. The DNA for the CDR3 is TGCAGCGTTGATGGGGAATTTTGGCGGGGGGGCCTAGAGACCCAGTACTTC.